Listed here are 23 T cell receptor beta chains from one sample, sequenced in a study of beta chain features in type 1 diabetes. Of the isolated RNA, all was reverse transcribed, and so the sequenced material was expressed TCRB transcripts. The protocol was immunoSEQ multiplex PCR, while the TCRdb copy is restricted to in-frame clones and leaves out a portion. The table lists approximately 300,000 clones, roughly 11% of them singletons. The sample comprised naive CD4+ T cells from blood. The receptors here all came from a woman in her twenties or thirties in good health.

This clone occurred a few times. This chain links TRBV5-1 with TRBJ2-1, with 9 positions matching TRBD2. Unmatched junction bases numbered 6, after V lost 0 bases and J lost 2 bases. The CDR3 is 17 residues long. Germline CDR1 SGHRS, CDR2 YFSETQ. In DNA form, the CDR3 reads TGCGCCAGCAGCTTGGAAGGGCTAGCGGGAACCTACAATGAGCAGTTCTTC. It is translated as CASSLEGLAGTYNEQFF.

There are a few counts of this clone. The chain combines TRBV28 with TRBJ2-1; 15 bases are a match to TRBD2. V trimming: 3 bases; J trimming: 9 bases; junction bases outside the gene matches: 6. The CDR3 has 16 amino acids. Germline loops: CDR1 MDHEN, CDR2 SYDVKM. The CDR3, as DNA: TGTGCCAGCAGTTTGTCCGAGGGACTAGCGGGAGGTGAGCAGTTCTTC. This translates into CASSLSEGLAGGEQFF. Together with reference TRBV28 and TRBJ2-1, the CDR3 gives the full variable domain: DVKVTQSSRYLVKRTGEKVFLECVQDMDHENMFWYRQDPGLGLRLIYFSYDVKMKEKGDIPEGYSVSREKKERFSLILESASTNQTSMYLCASSLSEGLAGGEQFFGPGTRLTVL.

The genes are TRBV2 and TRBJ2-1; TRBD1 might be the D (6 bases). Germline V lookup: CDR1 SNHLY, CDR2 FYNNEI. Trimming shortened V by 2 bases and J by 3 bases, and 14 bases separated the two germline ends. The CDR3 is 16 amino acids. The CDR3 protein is CASSENLGTLYNEQFF. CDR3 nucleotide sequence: TGTGCCAGCAGTGAAAATCTGGGGACACTCTACAATGAGCAGTTCTTC.

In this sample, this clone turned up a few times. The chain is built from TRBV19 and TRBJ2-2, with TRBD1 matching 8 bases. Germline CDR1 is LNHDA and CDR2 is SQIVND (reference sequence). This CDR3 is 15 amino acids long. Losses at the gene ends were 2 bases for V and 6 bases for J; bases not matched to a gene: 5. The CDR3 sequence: CASSIRTGRAGELFF. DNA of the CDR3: TGTGCCAGTAGTATAAGGACAGGGAGAGCCGGGGAGCTGTTTTTT.

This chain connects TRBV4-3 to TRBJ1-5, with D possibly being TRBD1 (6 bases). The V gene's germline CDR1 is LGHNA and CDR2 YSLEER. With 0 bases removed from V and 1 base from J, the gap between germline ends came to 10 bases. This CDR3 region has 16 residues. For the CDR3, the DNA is TGCGCCAGCAGCCAAGATTTGGGGGCAAGCAATCAGCCCCAGCATTTT. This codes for CASSQDLGASNQPQHF.

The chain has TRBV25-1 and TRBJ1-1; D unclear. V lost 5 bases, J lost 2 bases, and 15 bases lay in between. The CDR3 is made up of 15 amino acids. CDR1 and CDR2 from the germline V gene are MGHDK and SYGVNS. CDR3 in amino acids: CASSPLTHRNTEAFF. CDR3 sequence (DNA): TGTGCCAGCAGTCCCTTGACACATAGAAACACTGAAGCTTTCTTT. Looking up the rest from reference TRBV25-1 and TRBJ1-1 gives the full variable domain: EADIYQTPRYLVIGTGKKITLECSQTMGHDKMYWYQQDPGMELHLIHYSYGVNSTEKGDLSSESTVSRIRTEHFPLTLESARPSHTSQYLCASSPLTHRNTEAFFGQGTRLTVV.

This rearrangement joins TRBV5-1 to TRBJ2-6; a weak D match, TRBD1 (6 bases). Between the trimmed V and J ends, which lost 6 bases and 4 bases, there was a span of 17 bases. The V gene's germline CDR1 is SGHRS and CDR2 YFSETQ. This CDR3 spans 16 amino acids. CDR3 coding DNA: TGCGCCAGCACCCTACGACAGGTATCAGGGGCCAACGTCCTGACTTTC. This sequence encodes CASTLRQVSGANVLTF.

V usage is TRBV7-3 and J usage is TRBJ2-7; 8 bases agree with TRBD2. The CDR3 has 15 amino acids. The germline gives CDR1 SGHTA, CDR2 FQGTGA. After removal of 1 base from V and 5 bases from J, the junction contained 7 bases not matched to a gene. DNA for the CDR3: TGTGCCAGCAGCTTAAATAGAGCGGGAGTTGACGAGCAGTACTTC. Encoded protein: CASSLNRAGVDEQYF. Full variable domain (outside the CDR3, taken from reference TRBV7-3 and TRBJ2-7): GAGVSQTPSNKVTEKGKYVELRCDPISGHTALYWYRQSLGQGPEFLIYFQGTGAADDSGLPNDRFFAVRPEGSVSTLKIQRTERGDSAVYLCASSLNRAGVDEQYFGPGTRLTVT.

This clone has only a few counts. CDR3 DNA sequence: TGTGCCAGCAGCTTGAGGGAGAGAAACGGGGAGCTGTTTTTT. Translating it yields CASSLRERNGELFF. This chain uses TRBV7-6 with TRBJ2-2; D is possibly TRBD2 (5 bases). Looked up from germline, CDR1 is SGHVS and CDR2 is FNYEAQ. Trimming pared 3 bases from V and 7 bases from J, leaving 12 bases between. The CDR3 totals 14 residues.

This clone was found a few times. The CDR3 sequence is CASSSGQNYGYTF. CDR3 in DNA: TGTGCCAGCAGCTCGGGACAGAACTATGGCTACACCTTC. The chain links TRBV6-5 to TRBJ1-2, with 7 bases aligning to TRBD1. Germline CDR1 is MNHEY and CDR2 is SVGAGI. The CDR3 is 13 residues long. With 6 bases clipped from V and 2 bases from J, the junction kept 3 bases outside the gene matches.

CDR3 DNA sequence: TGTGCAAGTCGCTCGATTGGGACTAGCGGGAGAGGGAACACCGGGGAGCTGTTTTTT. It codes for CASRSIGTSGRGNTGELFF. The rearrangement joins TRBV12-2 to TRBJ2-2; the table's D call TRBD2 went unverified against the DNA. TRBV12-2 is a known pseudogene. CDR3 length: 19 residues.

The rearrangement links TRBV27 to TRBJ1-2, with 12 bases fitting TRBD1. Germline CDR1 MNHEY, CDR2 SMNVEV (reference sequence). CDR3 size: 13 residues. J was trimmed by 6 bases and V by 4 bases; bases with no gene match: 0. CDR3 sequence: CASSWDRGHGYTF. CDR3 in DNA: TGTGCCAGCAGTTGGGACAGGGGGCATGGCTACACCTTC.

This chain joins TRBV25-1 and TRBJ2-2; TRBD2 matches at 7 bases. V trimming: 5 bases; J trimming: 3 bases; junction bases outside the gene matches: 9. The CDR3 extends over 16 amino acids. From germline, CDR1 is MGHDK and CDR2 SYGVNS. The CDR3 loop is CASSLRTGGYTGELFF. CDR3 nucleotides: TGTGCCAGCAGTCTGCGGACGGGGGGTTACACCGGGGAGCTGTTTTTT. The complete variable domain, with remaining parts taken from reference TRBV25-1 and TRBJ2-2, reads EADIYQTPRYLVIGTGKKITLECSQTMGHDKMYWYQQDPGMELHLIHYSYGVNSTEKGDLSSESTVSRIRTEHFPLTLESARPSHTSQYLCASSLRTGGYTGELFFGEGSRLTVL.

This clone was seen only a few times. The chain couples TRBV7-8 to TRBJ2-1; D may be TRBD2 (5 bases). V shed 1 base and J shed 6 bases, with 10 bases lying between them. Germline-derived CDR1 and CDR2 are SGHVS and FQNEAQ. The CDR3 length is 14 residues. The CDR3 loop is CASSLVRESNEQFF. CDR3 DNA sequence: TGTGCCAGCAGCTTAGTTAGGGAGTCCAATGAGCAGTTCTTC.

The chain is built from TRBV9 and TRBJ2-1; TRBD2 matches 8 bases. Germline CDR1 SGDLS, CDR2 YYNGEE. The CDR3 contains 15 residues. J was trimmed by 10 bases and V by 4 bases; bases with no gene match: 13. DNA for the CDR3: TGTGCCAGCAGCCCACCGGGGGGGGCGGGAAACGAGCAGTTCTTC. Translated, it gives CASSPPGGAGNEQFF.

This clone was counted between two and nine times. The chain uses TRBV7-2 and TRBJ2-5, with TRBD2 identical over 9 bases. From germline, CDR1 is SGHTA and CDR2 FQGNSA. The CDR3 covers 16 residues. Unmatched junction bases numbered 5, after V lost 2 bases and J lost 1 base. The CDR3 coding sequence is TGTGCCAGCAGCTTATGGGCTAGCGGGGTCCAAGAGACCCAGTACTTC. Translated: CASSLWASGVQETQYF.

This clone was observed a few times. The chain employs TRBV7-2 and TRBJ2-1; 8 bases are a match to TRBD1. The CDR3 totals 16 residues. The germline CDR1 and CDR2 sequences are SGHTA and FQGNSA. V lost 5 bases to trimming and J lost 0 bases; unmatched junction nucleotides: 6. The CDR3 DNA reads TGTGCCAGCAGCCTCAGAACAGGGGGCTCCTACAATGAGCAGTTCTTC. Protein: CASSLRTGGSYNEQFF.

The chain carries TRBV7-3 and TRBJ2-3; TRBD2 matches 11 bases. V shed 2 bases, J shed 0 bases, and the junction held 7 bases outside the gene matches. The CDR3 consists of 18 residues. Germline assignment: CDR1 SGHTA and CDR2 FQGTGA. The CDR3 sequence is CASSLYGTSGYSTDTQYF. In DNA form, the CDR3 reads TGTGCCAGCAGCTTATATGGGACTAGCGGCTACAGCACAGATACGCAGTATTTT.

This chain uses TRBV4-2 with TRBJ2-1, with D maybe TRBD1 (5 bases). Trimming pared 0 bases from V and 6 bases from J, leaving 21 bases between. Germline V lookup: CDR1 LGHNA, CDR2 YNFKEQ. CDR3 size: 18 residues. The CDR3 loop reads CASSQDIGRKGFGNEQFF. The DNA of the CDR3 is TGTGCCAGCAGCCAAGATATCGGTAGGAAGGGGTTCGGCAATGAGCAGTTCTTC.

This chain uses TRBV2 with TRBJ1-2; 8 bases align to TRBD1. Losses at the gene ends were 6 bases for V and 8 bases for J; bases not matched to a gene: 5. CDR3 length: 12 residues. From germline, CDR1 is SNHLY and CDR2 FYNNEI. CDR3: CASRGQVEGYTF. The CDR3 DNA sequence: TGTGCCAGCAGGGGACAGGTTGAGGGCTACACCTTC.

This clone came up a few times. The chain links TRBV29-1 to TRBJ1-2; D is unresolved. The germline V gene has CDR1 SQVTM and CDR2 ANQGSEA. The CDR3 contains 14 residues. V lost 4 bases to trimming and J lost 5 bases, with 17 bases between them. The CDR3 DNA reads TGCAGCGTTGTTGTAGACTTAACGGTATATGGCTACACCTTC. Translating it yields CSVVVDLTVYGYTF. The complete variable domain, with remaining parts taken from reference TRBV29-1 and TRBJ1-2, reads SAVISQKPSRDICQRGTSLTIQCQVDSQVTMMFWYRQQPGQSLTLIATANQGSEATYESGFVIDKFPISRPNLTFSTLTVSNMSPEDSSIYLCSVVVDLTVYGYTFGSGTRLTVV.

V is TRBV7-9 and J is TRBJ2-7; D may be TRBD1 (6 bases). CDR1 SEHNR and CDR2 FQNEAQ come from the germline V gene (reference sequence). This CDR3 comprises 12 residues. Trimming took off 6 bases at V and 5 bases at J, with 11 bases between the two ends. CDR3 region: CASSREGDEQYF. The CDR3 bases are TGTGCCAGCAGTCGTGAGGGGGACGAGCAGTACTTC.

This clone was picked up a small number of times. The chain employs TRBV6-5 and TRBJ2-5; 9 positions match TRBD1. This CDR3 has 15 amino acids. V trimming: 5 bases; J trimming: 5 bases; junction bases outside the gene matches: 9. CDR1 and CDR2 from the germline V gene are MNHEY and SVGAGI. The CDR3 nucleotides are TGTGCCAGCAGTACTCCGGGACAGGGCTTGGAGACCCAGTACTTC. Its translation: CASSTPGQGLETQYF.